What follows are 30 T cell receptor beta chains derived from one specimen sequenced in a study of patients and donors after allogeneic stem cell transplantation. TCRdb reanalysed the RT-PCR reads using MiXCR and keeps one entry per CDR3 protein. The repertoire holds more than 150,000 distinct CDR3 sequences, roughly 24% seen once, with more than 25% in the top ten. Sequenced input: blood, either unsorted or a sorted T cell fraction (not recorded which). These receptors were collected from a human donor who was either an allogeneic HSCT recipient or a stem cell or donor lymphocyte infusion donor (not recorded which). It is not recorded whose cells these are; they may come from a transplant donor.

The gene calls are TRBV29-1 and TRBJ2-2; D remains ambiguous. The CDR3 has 12 amino acids. From germline, CDR1 is SQVTM and CDR2 ANQGSEA. Trimming removed 2 bases from V and 4 bases from J, with 5 bases in between. CDR3 nucleotide sequence: TGCAGCGTTGAATGGGGCACCGGGGAGCTGTTTTTT. Amino acids: CSVEWGTGELFF.

The genes are TRBV3-1 and TRBJ2-1; TRBD2 aligns across 9 bases. J was trimmed by 7 bases and V by 8 bases; bases with no gene match: 6. There are 13 residues in the CDR3. From germline, CDR1 is LGHDT and CDR2 YNNKEL (reference sequence). The CDR3 region is CASQGLAQNEQFF. The CDR3 bases are TGTGCCAGCCAGGGACTAGCACAGAATGAGCAGTTCTTC.

In its sample, this clonotype was seen a few times. The rearrangement uses TRBV27 and TRBJ2-3, with a weak D call TRBD1 (5 bases). Trimming took off 3 bases at V and 4 bases at J, with 17 bases between the two ends. Germline CDR1 and CDR2: MNHEY and SMNVEV (reference sequence). The CDR3 runs 16 residues. CDR3 protein: CASSFLRVDGADTQYF. Here the CDR3 DNA reads TGTGCCAGCAGTTTCCTCAGGGTGGACGGCGCAGATACGCAGTATTTT.

This clonotype came up a few times. CDR3 region: CASSLYSQINEQFF. Written as DNA, the CDR3 is TGTGCCAGCAGCTTATATTCCCAGATCAATGAGCAGTTCTTC. The chain joins TRBV7-2 to TRBJ2-1, with D unclear. The germline gives CDR1 SGHTA, CDR2 FQGNSA. The length of the CDR3 is 14 residues. The V and J ends lost 2 bases and 6 bases respectively, with 11 bases between them.

This clonotype was observed a handful of times. The V gene is TRBV20-1, the J gene TRBJ2-3, with 11 bases aligning to TRBD2. Per germline, CDR1 DFQATT and CDR2 SNEGSKA (reference sequence). V shed 0 bases and J 4 bases; nucleotides not matched to a gene: 3. CDR3 length: 15 residues. The CDR3 DNA reads as TGCAGTGCTAGAGACCGTAGCGGGGGGGCAGATACGCAGTATTTT. This gives the protein CSARDRSGGADTQYF.

This chain uses TRBV6-6 with TRBJ2-3; 8 bases fit TRBD1. The CDR3 spans 18 residues. Trimming took 6 bases from V and 3 from J; bases not matched to a gene: 17. CDR1 and CDR2 from the germline V gene are MNHNY and SVGAGI (reference sequence). The CDR3 region has the DNA TGTGCCAGCAGCCGAGCCAGGGGGCGCAGGTTGTTAACAGATACGCAGTATTTT. This encodes CASSRARGRRLLTDTQYF.

The sample holds a few counts of this clonotype. The J gene is TRBJ1-1, the V gene TRBV2; D gene ambiguous. Germline assignment: CDR1 SNHLY and CDR2 FYNNEI. The V gene lost 2 bases and the J gene lost 8 bases, with 9 bases spanning the gap. The CDR3 totals 12 residues. For the CDR3, the DNA is TGTGCCAGCAGTGAAACGGCGGCAGAAGCTTTCTTT. Residues: CASSETAAEAFF.

This clonotype was counted a few times. The rearrangement uses TRBV12-3 or TRBV12-4 and TRBJ1-6; D is possibly TRBD1 (5 bases). This CDR3 has 15 residues. Trimming removed 2 bases from V and 7 bases from J, with 12 bases in between. The CDR3 loop is CASSLPREQNSPLHF. The CDR3 bases are TGTGCCAGCAGTTTACCCAGGGAGCAAAATTCACCCCTCCACTTT.

The table lists this clonotype with a few counts. The chain has TRBV7-3 and TRBJ2-2; 10 nucleotides match TRBD2. Germline CDR1 reads SGHTA; CDR2 reads FQGTGA. This CDR3 spans 15 amino acids. The junction had 2 bases not matched to a gene; V was cut back by 6 bases and J by 1 base. CDR3 region: CASSLAGENTGELFF. DNA of the CDR3: TGTGCCAGCAGTCTAGCGGGGGAGAACACCGGGGAGCTGTTTTTT. The full variable domain, with the rest looked up from reference TRBV7-3 and TRBJ2-2, is GAGVSQTPSNKVTEKGKYVELRCDPISGHTALYWYRQSLGQGPEFLIYFQGTGAADDSGLPNDRFFAVRPEGSVSTLKIQRTERGDSAVYLCASSLAGENTGELFFGEGSRLTVL.

The chain employs TRBV12-5 and TRBJ1-1; D remains unclear. V was pared by 0 bases and J by 3 bases, with 8 bases between. The germline V gene encodes CDR1 LGHNT and CDR2 FRNRAP. The CDR3 has 14 amino acids. CDR3 protein: CASGLVPSDTEAFF. CDR3 bases: TGTGCTAGTGGTTTGGTACCTTCGGACACTGAAGCTTTCTTT.

Ten or more counts support this clonotype. The rearrangement links TRBV2 to TRBJ1-1; D is unresolved. V was trimmed by 7 bases and J by 8 bases, leaving 14 bases between them. Germline V gene lookup returns CDR1 SNHLY and CDR2 FYNNEI. The CDR3 covers 12 residues. CDR3 loop: CASIESGREAFF. The CDR3, as DNA: TGTGCCAGCATAGAGTCGGGCCGAGAAGCTTTCTTT.

The chain employs TRBV5-6 and TRBJ2-4, with D unresolved. Germline V CDR1 and CDR2: SGHDT, YYEEEE. Trimming removed 5 bases from V and 4 bases from J, with 10 bases in between. This CDR3 contains 13 residues. CDR3 nucleotides: TGTGCCAGCAGAAACTACACTAAAAACATTCAGTACTTC. It is translated as CASRNYTKNIQYF.

This clonotype was seen a handful of times. This rearrangement joins TRBV12-3 or TRBV12-4 to TRBJ1-6; 8 positions match TRBD1. After removal of 7 bases from V and 5 bases from J, the junction contained 4 bases not matched to a gene. CDR3 size: 14 residues. CDR3 bases: TGTGCCAGCACTACGACAGGGGATAATTCACCCCTCCACTTT. This encodes CASTTTGDNSPLHF.

V is TRBV29-1 and J is TRBJ1-1; tentative D call: TRBD1 (6 bases). Trimming took 0 bases from V and 6 from J, leaving 14 bases between them. There are 14 residues in the CDR3. Germline lookup yields CDR1 SQVTM and CDR2 ANQGSEA. The CDR3 coding sequence is TGCAGCGTTGAAGAACAACAGGGAAGGGCTGAAGCTTTCTTT. This gives the protein CSVEEQQGRAEAFF.

This clonotype was seen only a few times. The chain recombines TRBV20-1 with TRBJ1-1, with a tentative D call TRBD1 (5 bases). Trimming removed 5 bases at V and 0 bases at J, with 10 bases between. Germline V gene data show CDR1 as DFQATT and CDR2 as SNEGSKA (reference sequence). The CDR3 has 13 residues. CDR3 loop: CSARDVMNTEAFF. The CDR3 DNA reads as TGCAGTGCTCGGGACGTAATGAACACTGAAGCTTTCTTT.

The V and J genes are TRBV5-5 and TRBJ2-5; D unresolved. The CDR3 consists of 11 residues. Germline V gene lookup returns CDR1 SGHKS and CDR2 YYEKEE (reference sequence). The germline V and J ends were trimmed by 4 bases and 5 bases, with 6 bases remaining between them. The CDR3 here is CASSRLETQYF. CDR3 in DNA: TGTGCCAGCAGCCGGTTGGAGACCCAGTACTTC.

This clonotype was seen many times. The genes are TRBV13 and TRBJ2-2, with unresolved D. The germline gives CDR1 PRHDT, CDR2 FYEKMQ (reference sequence). Trimming cost V 0 bases and J 4 bases, with 12 bases left between them. The CDR3 is 16 amino acids. The CDR3 spells CASSLGAQRPTGELFF. CDR3 DNA sequence: TGTGCCAGCAGCTTAGGGGCCCAGCGACCCACCGGGGAGCTGTTTTTT.

The V and J genes are TRBV5-1 and TRBJ2-1; the match to TRBD2 covers 9 bases. Germline V CDR1 and CDR2: SGHRS, YFSETQ. V shed 8 bases and J 6 bases; nucleotides not matched to a gene: 12. The CDR3 spans 15 residues. CDR3 in DNA: TGCGCCAGTAGTATGACGCCTAGCGGGGCCAATGAGCAGTTCTTC. Protein sequence: CASSMTPSGANEQFF.

The table lists this clonotype with a few counts. This chain uses TRBV5-1 with TRBJ1-1; D ambiguous. The germline gives CDR1 SGHRS, CDR2 YFSETQ. The CDR3 sequence is 15 residues long. V lost 2 bases and J 6 bases, leaving 17 bases between the germline ends. CDR3 nucleotides: TGCGCCAGCAGCTTTACTGGACTCTTCGACGCTGAAGCTTTCTTT. This codes for CASSFTGLFDAEAFF.

The rearrangement uses TRBV20-1 and TRBJ2-6; perhaps TRBD1 as D (8 bases). Trimming removed 5 bases at V and 2 bases at J, with 13 bases between. The CDR3 runs to 15 residues. Germline lookup yields CDR1 DFQATT and CDR2 SNEGSKA (reference sequence). The CDR3 nucleotides read TGCAGTGCTTCTACAGGGGGGGCTGGGGCCAACGTCCTGACTTTC. Its translation is CSASTGGAGANVLTF.

The chain links TRBV6-2 or TRBV6-3 to TRBJ2-4; a weak D match, TRBD2 (5 bases). The CDR3 covers 16 residues. From germline, CDR1 is MNHEY and CDR2 SVGEGT. V was shortened by 5 bases and J by 1 base, with 15 bases between the two germline ends. The CDR3 loop is CASSSEGDLAKNIQYF. The CDR3 DNA follows: TGTGCCAGCAGTAGTGAGGGTGATTTGGCCAAAAACATTCAGTACTTC.

V gene TRBV20-1 combines with J gene TRBJ1-5, with D tentatively TRBD1 (5 bases). CDR3 length: 21 residues. The germline gives CDR1 DFQATT, CDR2 SNEGSKA (reference sequence). Deletions cut 1 base from V and 0 bases from J, with 28 bases between. This CDR3 reads CSARAHMGGGKPPYSNQPQHF. The CDR3 DNA reads TGCAGTGCTAGAGCGCATATGGGCGGGGGAAAACCTCCTTATAGCAATCAGCCCCAGCATTTT.

This chain links TRBV20-1 with TRBJ2-7; TRBD2 aligns across 9 bases. The germline gives CDR1 DFQATT, CDR2 SNEGSKA (reference sequence). J was trimmed by 3 bases and V by 3 bases; bases with no gene match: 12. CDR3 size: 16 residues. The CDR3 region has the DNA TGCAGTGCTAGGGGAGCGGTAGCGGGAGTCATCTACGAGCAGTACTTC. It translates to CSARGAVAGVIYEQYF.

The chain couples TRBV6-6 to TRBJ1-4; 8 bases fit TRBD1. The length of the CDR3 is 15 residues. CDR1 is MNHNY, CDR2 SVGAGI, per germline (reference sequence). J gave up 3 bases and V 3 bases, and 3 bases lay outside the gene matches. The CDR3 protein is CASSYPGQANEKLFF. Written as DNA, the CDR3 is TGTGCCAGCAGTTATCCGGGACAGGCTAATGAAAAACTGTTTTTT.

The gene calls are TRBV5-1 and TRBJ2-7; the match to TRBD1 covers 10 bases. J was trimmed by 4 bases and V by 7 bases; bases with no gene match: 8. Germline V CDR1 and CDR2: SGHRS, YFSETQ. The CDR3 consists of 14 residues. The CDR3, as DNA: TGCGCCAGCGGACCGGACAGGGGGTTTTACGAGCAGTACTTC. Translation: CASGPDRGFYEQYF.

This clonotype has more than one count but fewer than ten. The rearrangement uses TRBV12-3 or TRBV12-4 and TRBJ1-1; the D gene is possibly TRBD1 (5 bases). The CDR3 covers 14 residues. V was cut by 2 bases and J by 5 bases, with 12 bases left in between. The CDR3 nucleotides read TGTGCCAGCAGTTTATGGGGCTTGGGGACTGAAGCTTTCTTT. It specifies CASSLWGLGTEAFF.

This clonotype was observed a handful of times. The gene calls are TRBV20-1 and TRBJ1-2; no definite D call. Trimming shortened V by 0 bases and J by 5 bases, and 13 bases separated the two germline ends. The CDR3 has 14 residues. From germline, CDR1 is DFQATT and CDR2 SNEGSKA (reference sequence). The CDR3 loop is CSARDADSGYGYTF. In DNA form, the CDR3 reads TGCAGTGCTAGAGATGCTGACTCGGGGTATGGCTACACCTTC.

This rearrangement joins TRBV9 to TRBJ2-3, with D unclear. The germline gives CDR1 SGDLS, CDR2 YYNGEE. Between the trimmed V and J ends, which lost 0 bases and 4 bases, there was a span of 12 bases. The CDR3 extends over 15 amino acids. The CDR3 spells CASSVDQRWADTQYF. CDR3 in DNA: TGTGCCAGCAGCGTAGACCAGCGTTGGGCAGATACGCAGTATTTT. The full variable domain, in which reference TRBV9 and TRBJ2-3 provide the parts outside the CDR3, is DSGVTQTPKHLITATGQRVTLRCSPRSGDLSVYWYQQSLDQGLQFLIQYYNGEERAKGNILERFSAQQFPDLHSELNLSSLELGDSALYFCASSVDQRWADTQYFGPGTRLTVL.

This chain connects TRBV12-3 or TRBV12-4 to TRBJ2-3, with 12 nucleotides matching TRBD2. V lost 7 bases, J lost 0 bases, and 5 bases stayed unmatched. The CDR3 covers 16 residues. The CDR3 nucleotides are TGTGCCAGCAACCCCGGACTAGCGGGGAGCACAGATACGCAGTATTTT. Translated, it gives CASNPGLAGSTDTQYF.

CDR3 protein: CASSLDSREQYF. The CDR3 DNA reads TGTGCCAGCAGCTTGGATAGCCGCGAGCAGTACTTC. The chain couples TRBV5-6 to TRBJ2-7; D gene unclear. V lost 0 bases to trimming and J lost 6 bases, with 7 bases between them. Germline CDR1 SGHDT, CDR2 YYEEEE. The CDR3 extends over 12 amino acids.